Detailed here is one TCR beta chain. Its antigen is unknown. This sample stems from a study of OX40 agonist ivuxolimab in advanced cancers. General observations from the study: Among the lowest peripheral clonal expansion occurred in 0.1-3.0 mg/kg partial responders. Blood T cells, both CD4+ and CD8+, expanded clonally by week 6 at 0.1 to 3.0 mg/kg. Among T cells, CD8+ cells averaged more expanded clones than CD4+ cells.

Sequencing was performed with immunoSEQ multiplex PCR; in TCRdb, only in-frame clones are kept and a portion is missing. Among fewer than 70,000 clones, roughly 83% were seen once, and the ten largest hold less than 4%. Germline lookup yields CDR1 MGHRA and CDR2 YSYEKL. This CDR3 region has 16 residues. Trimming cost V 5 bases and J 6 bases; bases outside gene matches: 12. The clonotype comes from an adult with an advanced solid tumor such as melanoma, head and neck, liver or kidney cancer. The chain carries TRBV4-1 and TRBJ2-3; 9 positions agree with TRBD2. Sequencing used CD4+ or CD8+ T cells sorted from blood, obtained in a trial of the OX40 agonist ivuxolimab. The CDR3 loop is CASSTGDAGGSDTQYF. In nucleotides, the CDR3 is TGCGCCAGCAGCACAGGGGATGCGGGGGGGTCGGATACGCAGTATTTT.